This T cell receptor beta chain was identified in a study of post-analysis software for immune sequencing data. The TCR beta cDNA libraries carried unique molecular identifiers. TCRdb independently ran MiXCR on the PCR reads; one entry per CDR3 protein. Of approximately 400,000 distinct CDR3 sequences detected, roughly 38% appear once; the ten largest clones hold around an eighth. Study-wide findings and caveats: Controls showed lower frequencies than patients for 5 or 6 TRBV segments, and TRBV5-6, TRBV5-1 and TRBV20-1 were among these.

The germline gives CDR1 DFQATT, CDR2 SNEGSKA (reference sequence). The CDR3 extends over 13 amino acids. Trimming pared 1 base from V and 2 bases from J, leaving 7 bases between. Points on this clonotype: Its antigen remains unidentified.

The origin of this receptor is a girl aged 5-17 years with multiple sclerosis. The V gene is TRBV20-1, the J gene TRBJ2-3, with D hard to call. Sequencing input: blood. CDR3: CSARGDFTDTQYF. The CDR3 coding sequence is TGCAGTGCTAGAGGTGACTTCACAGATACGCAGTATTTT.